Below, 27 T cell receptor beta chains from the same sample are listed, as sequenced in a study of blood T cell repertoires in COVID-19. TCRdb keeps only in-frame clones here, not all; method: immunoSEQ multiplex PCR. The sample includes over 150,000 clones, about 88% of them seen just once. Sequences were obtained from peripheral blood. The receptors come from a man aged 40-50 years with active or convalescent COVID-19.

The CDR3 sequence: CASSPTGLLNTGELFF. DNA of the CDR3: TGTGCCAGCAGCCCGACGGGACTGTTGAACACCGGGGAGCTGTTTTTT. This chain connects TRBV11-2 to TRBJ2-2; possibly TRBD2 for D (6 bases). V was shortened by 5 bases and J by 1 base, with 14 bases between the two germline ends. This CDR3 contains 16 residues. Germline loops: CDR1 SGHAT, CDR2 FQNNGV. The whole variable domain, filled in from reference TRBV11-2 and TRBJ2-2, reads EAGVAQSPRYKIIEKRQSVAFWCNPISGHATLYWYQQILGQGPKLLIQFQNNGVVDDSQLPKDRFSAERLKGVDSTLKIQPAKLEDSAVYLCASSPTGLLNTGELFFGEGSRLTVL.

This clone occurred many times. The V and J genes are TRBV28 and TRBJ1-3; no reliable D call. This CDR3 has 14 amino acids. Germline CDR1 is MDHEN and CDR2 is SYDVKM. The V gene lost 2 bases and the J gene lost 2 bases, with 7 bases spanning the gap. CDR3 protein: CASSLRTAGNTIYF. DNA of the CDR3: TGTGCCAGCAGTTTACGTACAGCTGGAAACACCATATATTTT.

This chain joins TRBV28 and TRBJ1-5, with D perhaps TRBD1 (6 bases). The CDR3 sequence is 15 residues long. Germline CDR1 reads MDHEN; CDR2 reads SYDVKM. Between the trimmed V and J ends, which lost 5 bases and 7 bases, there was a span of 18 bases. CDR3 region: CASSPLQGSGQPQHF. Here the CDR3 DNA reads TGTGCCAGCAGTCCACTACAGGGTTCGGGACAGCCCCAGCATTTT.

The V gene is TRBV2, the J gene TRBJ2-2, with 12 positions matching TRBD1. The V gene's germline CDR1 is SNHLY and CDR2 FYNNEI. Trimming at V came to 6 bases and at J to 2 bases, leaving 1 base not matched to a gene. The CDR3 length is 15 residues. CDR3 DNA: TGTGCCAGCAGCGGGACAGGGGGCAACACCGGGGAGCTGTTTTTT. This gives the protein CASSGTGGNTGELFF. The full variable domain, its missing parts supplied by reference TRBV2 and TRBJ2-2, is EPEVTQTPSHQVTQMGQEVILRCVPISNHLYFYWYRQILGQKVEFLVSFYNNEISEKSEIFDDQFSVERPDGSNFTLKIRSTKLEDSAMYFCASSGTGGNTGELFFGEGSRLTVL.

The chain couples TRBV5-1 to TRBJ2-5, with TRBD1 identical over 7 bases. Germline trimming cut 4 bases from V and 3 bases from J; bases unmatched to any gene: 6. The CDR3 spans 14 residues. The germline CDR1 and CDR2 sequences are SGHRS and YFSETQ. CDR3 nucleotides: TGCGCCAGCAGCCCTAATACAGGGGAAGAGACCCAGTACTTC. Translated: CASSPNTGEETQYF. The complete variable domain, with remaining parts taken from reference TRBV5-1 and TRBJ2-5, reads KAGVTQTPRYLIKTRGQQVTLSCSPISGHRSVSWYQQTPGQGLQFLFEYFSETQRNKGNFPGRFSGRQFSNSRSEMNVSTLELGDSALYLCASSPNTGEETQYFGPGTRLLVL.

The chain uses TRBV4-1 and TRBJ2-4, with 7 bases identical to TRBD1. With V trimmed by 3 bases and J by 6 bases, 11 bases remained unmatched. Germline V gene lookup returns CDR1 MGHRA and CDR2 YSYEKL. This CDR3 spans 16 amino acids. The CDR3 region is CASSQGDSRRVNIQYF. The CDR3 nucleotides are TGCGCCAGCAGCCAGGGGGACAGCCGCCGGGTAAACATTCAGTACTTC.

The chain carries TRBV25-1 and TRBJ1-2, with D perhaps TRBD1 (5 bases). CDR3 length equals 13 residues. CDR1 and CDR2 (germline): MGHDK, SYGVNS. V was pared by 3 bases and J by 8 bases, with 13 bases between. The CDR3 is CASSDQGRRGYTF. The CDR3 DNA reads as TGTGCCAGCAGTGACCAGGGTAGGCGAGGCTACACCTTC.

The chain carries TRBV7-9 and TRBJ2-1; the D is unclear. The CDR3 has 12 amino acids. The V end lost 0 bases, the J end lost 7 bases, and 4 bases lay between the germline ends. The V gene's germline CDR1 is SEHNR and CDR2 FQNEAQ (reference sequence). CDR3 nucleotide sequence: TGTGCCAGCAGCTTAGCCCTAAATGAGCAGTTCTTC. This codes for CASSLALNEQFF.

The chain uses TRBV6-5 and TRBJ2-7; D perhaps matches TRBD2 (7 bases). Trimming removed 7 bases from V and 2 bases from J, with 9 bases in between. The germline V gene has CDR1 MNHEY and CDR2 SVGAGI. This CDR3 is built from 12 residues. CDR3 DNA: TGTGCCAGCAAGGGGGGGGCCTACGAGCAGTACTTC. It is translated as CASKGGAYEQYF.

The V call is TRBV5-4, the J call TRBJ2-1; 10 positions match TRBD2. The CDR3 runs to 18 residues. The germline V gene has CDR1 SGHNT and CDR2 YYREEE (reference sequence). V was pared by 0 bases and J by 2 bases, with 8 bases of the junction left unmatched. This CDR3 is CASSLASGGAGTYNEQFF. CDR3 sequence (DNA): TGTGCCAGCAGCTTGGCGAGCGGGGGGGCAGGGACCTACAATGAGCAGTTCTTC.

DNA of the CDR3: TGTGCCAGCAGTTTATATCTAGCGGGTGCGTCGTCCGGGGAGCTGTTTTTT. It translates to CASSLYLAGASSGELFF. The V call is TRBV28, the J call TRBJ2-2; 8 bases fit TRBD2. Germline CDR1 and CDR2: MDHEN and SYDVKM. This CDR3 has 17 amino acids. V lost 1 base to trimming and J lost 6 bases; unmatched junction nucleotides: 10.

This clone was seen more than once but under ten times. The V and J genes are TRBV28 and TRBJ1-5; D ambiguous. The CDR3 totals 13 residues. V lost 2 bases and J lost 4, with 6 bases in between. Germline CDR1 and CDR2: MDHEN and SYDVKM. The CDR3, as DNA: TGTGCCAGCAGTTTAGGCAGAAATCAGCCCCAGCATTTT. It translates to CASSLGRNQPQHF.

The rearrangement links TRBV19 to TRBJ2-6; D gene ambiguous. V was cut by 5 bases and J by 0 bases, with 5 bases left in between. CDR3 length equals 14 residues. Per germline, CDR1 LNHDA and CDR2 SQIVND (reference sequence). The CDR3 protein is CASSEFSGANVLTF. The CDR3, as DNA: TGTGCCAGTAGTGAGTTCTCTGGGGCCAACGTCCTGACTTTC. Looking up the rest from reference TRBV19 and TRBJ2-6 gives the full variable domain: DGGITQSPKYLFRKEGQNVTLSCEQNLNHDAMYWYRQDPGQGLRLIYYSQIVNDFQKGDIAEGYSVSREKKESFPLTVTSAQKNPTAFYLCASSEFSGANVLTFGAGSRLTVL.

The J gene is TRBJ2-7, the V gene TRBV27, with 10 bases fitting TRBD1. The CDR3 contains 13 residues. Trimming removed 8 bases from V and 5 bases from J; junction bases left unmatched: 6. Germline V gene lookup returns CDR1 MNHEY and CDR2 SMNVEV (reference sequence). The chain's CDR3 is CASGGTGAHEQYF. The CDR3, as DNA: TGTGCCAGCGGCGGGACAGGGGCCCACGAGCAGTACTTC.

This CDR3 is CASRRQGNEKLFF. The CDR3 bases are TGTGCCAGCAGACGACAGGGAAATGAAAAACTGTTTTTT. V gene TRBV12-3 or TRBV12-4 combines with J gene TRBJ1-4; TRBD1 aligns across 7 bases. V lost 6 bases and J lost 5; bases outside the gene matches: 3. This CDR3 region has 13 residues.

The CDR3 DNA follows: TGTGCCGGTCAGGGCGTAGATGAAAAACTGTTTTTT. As protein: CAGQGVDEKLFF. The chain links TRBV30 to TRBJ1-4, with D perhaps matching TRBD1 (5 bases). The CDR3 has 12 amino acids. The germline V gene encodes CDR1 GTSNPN and CDR2 SVGIG (reference sequence). The germline V and J ends were trimmed by 8 bases and 6 bases, with 13 bases remaining between them.

V and J are TRBV6-6 and TRBJ2-7; 11 bases are a match to TRBD1. This CDR3 is built from 15 residues. V dropped 2 bases and J dropped 4; count of bases not matched to a gene: 4. The germline CDR1 and CDR2 sequences are MNHNY and SVGAGI (reference sequence). The CDR3 bases are TGTGCCAGCAGTTACCCCGGACAGGGGGCTTACGAGCAGTACTTC. This sequence encodes CASSYPGQGAYEQYF.

This clone came up a few times. This chain links TRBV7-2 with TRBJ1-2; 7 bases fit TRBD1. The CDR3 runs 13 residues. The V and J ends lost 5 bases and 4 bases, in that order; junction bases with no gene match: 4. Per germline, CDR1 SGHTA and CDR2 FQGNSA. The CDR3 DNA reads TGTGCCAGCAGCAGGGACAGCTCCTATGGCTACACCTTC. Translating it yields CASSRDSSYGYTF.

The genes are TRBV28 and TRBJ1-6, with 9 positions matching TRBD1. Trimming removed 3 bases from V and 4 bases from J; junction bases left unmatched: 19. CDR1 and CDR2 from the germline V gene are MDHEN and SYDVKM. The CDR3 has 21 residues. For the CDR3, the DNA is TGTGCCAGCAGTTTGGGACCACTCGGGGACAGGGAAGGGGTATATAATTCACCCCTCCACTTT. Translated, it gives CASSLGPLGDREGVYNSPLHF. The full variable domain, its missing parts supplied by reference TRBV28 and TRBJ1-6, is DVKVTQSSRYLVKRTGEKVFLECVQDMDHENMFWYRQDPGLGLRLIYFSYDVKMKEKGDIPEGYSVSREKKERFSLILESASTNQTSMYLCASSLGPLGDREGVYNSPLHFGNGTRLTVT.

This clone was observed a single time. J is TRBJ1-5 and V is TRBV6-1; D remains unclear. CDR1 and CDR2 (germline): MNHNS, SASEGT. The V end was cut by 2 bases, the J end by 1 base, with 9 bases between. The CDR3 has 15 residues. This chain's CDR3 is CASSEPVLSNQPQHF. CDR3 DNA: TGTGCCAGCAGTGAACCGGTATTGAGCAATCAGCCCCAGCATTTT.

On this clone itself: This same CDR3 is encoded by further DNA sequences in the sample. V and J are TRBV4-2 and TRBJ1-5; the D gene is possibly TRBD1 (5 bases). From germline, CDR1 is LGHNA and CDR2 YNFKEQ. Trimming took 0 bases from V and 2 from J, leaving 8 bases between them. There are 15 residues in the CDR3. The CDR3 protein is CASSQERGGNQPQHF. The CDR3 coding sequence is TGTGCCAGCAGCCAAGAACGGGGGGGCAATCAGCCCCAGCATTTT.

The table lists this clone with a count of one. The V gene is TRBV3-1 (or the pseudogene TRBV3-2), the J gene TRBJ1-2; a weak D match, TRBD1 (5 bases). V was pared by 4 bases and J by 7 bases, with 13 bases between. Per the germline V gene, CDR1 is LGHDT and CDR2 is YNNKEL (reference sequence). This CDR3 has 13 amino acids. For the CDR3, the DNA is TGTGCCAGCAGCCGAGGACAACAGCGTGGCTACACCTTC. This gives the protein CASSRGQQRGYTF.

The chain employs TRBV4-2 and TRBJ2-3; 10 positions match TRBD2. Germline V gene sequence: CDR1 LGHNA, CDR2 YNFKEQ. The junction had 10 bases not matched to a gene; V was cut back by 4 bases and J by 3 bases. The CDR3 spans 17 residues. CDR3 sequence: CASSLRSSGGLTDTQYF. DNA of the CDR3: TGTGCCAGCAGCCTTAGATCTAGCGGGGGTTTAACAGATACGCAGTATTTT.

V gene TRBV9 combines with J gene TRBJ1-2; D might be TRBD1 (6 bases). The germline V gene has CDR1 SGDLS and CDR2 YYNGEE. V was cut by 0 bases and J by 3 bases, with 12 bases left in between. The CDR3 loop spans 15 amino acids. CDR3 bases: TGTGCCAGCAGCGTAGTAGACAGGCCCCACTATGGCTACACCTTC. This sequence encodes CASSVVDRPHYGYTF.

This clone was counted between two and nine times. The rearrangement uses TRBV27 and TRBJ1-5; TRBD1 aligns across 7 bases. Per the germline V gene, CDR1 is MNHEY and CDR2 is SMNVEV (reference sequence). With 5 bases clipped from V and 7 bases from J, the junction kept 5 bases outside the gene matches. The CDR3 runs to 13 residues. The CDR3 region has the DNA TGTGCCAGCAGTAACAGGGGAGTCCAGCCCCAGCATTTT. This gives the protein CASSNRGVQPQHF.

The chain uses TRBV5-1 and TRBJ2-2; 9 bases line up with TRBD1. Trimming cost V 3 bases and J 2 bases; bases outside gene matches: 5. Germline CDR1 is SGHRS and CDR2 is YFSETQ. The CDR3 has 16 residues. CDR3 loop: CASSYSGQGNTGELFF. As DNA, the CDR3 is TGCGCCAGCAGCTACTCGGGACAGGGCAACACCGGGGAGCTGTTTTTT.

V gene TRBV4-3 combines with J gene TRBJ2-2; 10 bases are shared with TRBD2. The germline V gene has CDR1 LGHNA and CDR2 YSLEER. CDR3 size: 15 residues. V gave up 2 bases and J gave up 4 bases; unmatched junction bases: 1. DNA for the CDR3: TGCGCCAGCAGCCAACTAGCGGGGGCCACCGGGGAGCTGTTTTTT. Amino acids: CASSQLAGATGELFF.